This is a list of T cell receptor beta chains from one sample in a study of blood T cells in healthy people across ages. A single record per CDR3 protein comes from TCRdb applying MiXCR to the 5' RACE reads. Among roughly 700,000 distinct CDR3 sequences listed, approximately 49% were seen once. The specimen was blood. These receptors originate from a woman aged 60-70 years in good health. CDR3s include the opening cysteine and the closing phenylalanine or tryptophan. A D gene is named only where the DNA matches it firmly. Some rows have no size entry. The others give once, few or many, or a class for an expanded clone.

D | J | V | size | CDR3 | DNA
. | TRBJ2-1 | TRBV20-1 | . | CSARGRRRPNEQFF | TGCAGTGCTAGAGGGCGCAGACGTCCCAATGAGCAGTTCTTC
. | TRBJ1-1 | TRBV20-1 | . | CSVKIGLGNSNTEAFF | TGCAGTGTTAAGATCGGTTTAGGAAATTCGAACACTGAAGCTTTCTTT
. | TRBJ1-2 | TRBV4-2 | few | CASSKPVDYGYTF | TGTGCCAGCAGCAAGCCAGTAGACTATGGCTACACCTTC
. | TRBJ2-7 | TRBV29-1 | . | CSATSGTGKGEQYF | TGCAGCGCCACGTCGGGCACAGGGAAGGGCGAGCAGTACTTC
. | TRBJ2-3 | TRBV7-9 | . | CASSLDGGGATDTQYF | TGTGCCAGCAGCTTAGACGGTGGGGGTGCCACAGATACGCAGTATTTT
TRBD2 | TRBJ2-5 | TRBV10-3 | . | CAISQTSGIYNEQYF | TGTGCCATCAGCCAGACTAGCGGGATATACAATGAGCAGTACTTC
TRBD2 | TRBJ2-7 | TRBV6-1 | . | CASTTSGSGEQYF | TGTGCCAGCACGACTAGCGGGAGTGGGGAGCAGTACTTC
TRBD1 | TRBJ2-1 | TRBV28 | . | CASTGDRGRNEQFF | TGTGCCAGCACCGGGGACAGGGGAAGAAATGAGCAGTTCTTC
TRBD1 | TRBJ2-1 | TRBV20-1 | . | CSLNRGTHNEQFF | TGCAGTCTTAACAGGGGGACACACAATGAGCAGTTCTTC
. | TRBJ1-1 | TRBV12-3/TRBV12-4 | few | CASSFRGLAFF | TGTGCCAGCAGTTTCAGGGGTTTGGCTTTCTTT
. | TRBJ2-1 | TRBV20-1 | few | CSARVWTLNEQFF | TGCAGTGCTAGAGTGTGGACCTTGAATGAGCAGTTCTTC
. | TRBJ2-1 | TRBV4-3 | . | CASSQGPRYNERFF | TGCGCCAGCAGCCAGGGTCCTCGCTACAATGAGCGGTTCTTC
TRBD2 | TRBJ2-3 | TRBV14 | . | CASSRFSGRGTDTQYF | TGTGCCAGCAGCAGATTTAGCGGGAGAGGCACAGATACGCAGTATTTT
TRBD2 | TRBJ2-3 | TRBV5-1 | . | CASSQRTSGITDTQYF | TGCGCCAGCAGCCAAAGGACTAGCGGGATCACAGATACGCAGTATTTT
TRBD2 | TRBJ2-7 | TRBV10-3 | . | CAISLGAGAYEQYF | TGTGCCATCAGTCTAGGGGCGGGAGCCTACGAGCAGTACTTC
TRBD1 | TRBJ2-1 | TRBV5-1 | few | CASSSHQLQGDEQFF | TGCGCCAGCAGCTCCCACCAACTCCAGGGGGATGAGCAGTTCTTC
. | TRBJ2-3 | TRBV9 | . | CASSRELDTQYF | TGTGCCAGCAGCCGGGAGTTAGATACGCAGTATTTT
. | TRBJ2-7 | TRBV7-2 | . | CASSTRQGGYEQYF | TGTGCCAGCAGCACTAGACAGGGAGGCTACGAGCAGTACTTC
TRBD1 | TRBJ2-1 | TRBV29-1 | . | CSVGTDVYWGNEQFF | TGCAGCGTGGGGACAGATGTTTACTGGGGAAATGAGCAGTTCTTC
TRBD1 | TRBJ2-3 | TRBV7-2 | . | CASSFRPPGQGVEYTQYF | TGTGCCAGCAGCTTTCGCCCCCCAGGACAGGGGGTAGAGTATACGCAGTATTTT
TRBD2 | TRBJ2-1 | TRBV7-3 | . | CASSLGLGGAYNEQFF | TGTGCCAGCAGCCTCGGCCTGGGAGGGGCCTACAATGAGCAGTTCTTC
TRBD1 | TRBJ2-7 | TRBV5-1 | . | CASSLERQGSQGEQYF | TGCGCCAGCAGCTTGGAAAGACAGGGGTCCCAGGGCGAGCAGTACTTC
. | TRBJ2-1 | TRBV10-3 | few | CVIGGSYNEQFF | TGTGTGATTGGGGGGAGCTACAATGAGCAGTTCTTC
. | TRBJ1-5 | TRBV7-6 | few | CASSAARGNQPQHF | TGTGCCAGCAGCGCGGCGCGAGGCAATCAGCCCCAGCATTTT
. | TRBJ2-7 | TRBV29-1 | . | CSVGGYRQVGAYEQYF | TGCAGCGTTGGCGGTTACAGACAGGTTGGAGCGTACGAGCAGTACTTC
. | TRBJ2-1 | TRBV4-3 | . | CASSQVLSFTNEQFF | TGCGCCAGCAGCCAAGTCCTCTCCTTTACCAATGAGCAGTTCTTC
. | TRBJ1-2 | TRBV4-3 | . | CASSQDGPYGYTF | TGCGCCAGCAGCCAAGATGGGCCCTATGGCTACACCTTC
TRBD2 | TRBJ2-7 | TRBV7-2 | . | CASSVLAGGRQYF | TGTGCCAGCAGCGTTCTAGCGGGAGGTCGCCAGTACTTC
. | TRBJ2-6 | TRBV20-1 | . | CSASAHSPGANVLTF | TGCAGTGCTAGCGCCCACAGTCCTGGGGCCAACGTCCTGACTTTC
TRBD2 | TRBJ2-1 | TRBV12-3/TRBV12-4 | few | CASSLQSSGSYNEQFF | TGTGCCAGCAGTTTACAGAGTAGCGGGAGTTATAATGAGCAGTTCTTC
. | TRBJ2-4 | TRBV29-1 | . | CSVEVGESGNEQNF | TGCAGCGTTGAAGTAGGGGAATCTGGGAACGAGCAGAACTTC
TRBD2 | TRBJ2-5 | TRBV25-1 | . | CASSELVSGRANEQYF | TGTGCCAGCAGTGAATTGGTTAGCGGGAGGGCCAATGAGCAGTACTTC
. | TRBJ2-7 | TRBV13 | few | CASSLGPASTYEQYF | TGTGCCAGCAGCTTAGGTCCAGCGAGTACCTACGAGCAGTACTTC
. | TRBJ2-5 | TRBV3-1 | . | CASSQTTTNQETQYF | TGTGCCAGCAGCCAAACGACTACAAACCAAGAGACCCAGTACTTC
. | TRBJ2-7 | TRBV15 | . | CATSREWVLAKYEQYF | TGTGCCACCAGCAGAGAATGGGTGCTAGCCAAGTACGAGCAGTACTTC
. | TRBJ1-5 | TRBV6-2/TRBV6-3 | . | CASSPSWNNRPQHF | TGTGCCAGCAGCCCTTCCTGGAACAATCGGCCCCAGCATTTT
. | TRBJ1-2 | TRBV3-1 | . | CASSQGTAWGVVPSGYTF | TGTGCCAGCAGCCAAGGGACGGCCTGGGGAGTCGTTCCCAGTGGCTACACCTTC
. | TRBJ2-1 | TRBV15 | . | CATSVKDGTEQFF | TGTGCCACCAGCGTAAAGGACGGGACTGAGCAGTTCTTC
TRBD2 | TRBJ2-7 | TRBV7-9 | . | CASRPGGVYEQYF | TGTGCCAGCCGGCCCGGGGGGGTCTACGAGCAGTACTTC